This TCR beta chain was obtained from a study of blood T cell repertoires in COVID-19. Trimming removed 3 bases at V and 0 bases at J, with 10 bases between. Germline loops: CDR1 SGHRS, CDR2 YFSETQ. The length of the CDR3 is 16 residues. Here immunoSEQ multiplex PCR was the method, and the copy in TCRdb shows in-frame clones only, minus some. The table includes around 240,000 clones, about 83% detected once. The source is a woman in her forties or fifties with acute or convalescent COVID-19. Input material: peripheral blood. V and J are TRBV5-1 and TRBJ2-6; D uncertain. The DNA for the CDR3 is TGCGCCAGCAGCTCTGGCACCTCCTCTGGGGCCAACGTCCTGACTTTC. Translation: CASSSGTSSGANVLTF.